This is a list of T cell receptor beta chains from one sample in a study of OX40 agonist ivuxolimab in advanced cancers. Only in-frame clones appear in the TCRdb table, and some are missing; sequencing was by immunoSEQ multiplex PCR. The sample has around 84,000 clones; approximately 89% are singletons. The material was CD4+ or CD8+ T cells sorted from blood, obtained in a trial of the OX40 agonist ivuxolimab. Receptor source: an adult with an advanced solid tumor such as melanoma, head and neck, liver or kidney cancer. The CDR3 runs from the conserved cysteine through the conserved F or W. Fields, in order: clone size, CDR3 length, D gene, J gene, V gene, CDR3 protein, CDR3 DNA. The D gene is left open where the match is weak. Clone size appears in some rows only: once, few, many, or a class for an expanded clone.

>once|14|-|TRBJ1-1|TRBV10-3
CAIALEAGVTEAFF
TGTGCCATTGCACTCGAGGCGGGGGTAACTGAAGCTTTCTTT
>-|13|-|TRBJ2-5|TRBV27
CASSFLRGETQYF
TGTGCCAGCAGTTTTCTGAGGGGGGAGACCCAGTACTTC
>-|13|TRBD1|TRBJ2-3|TRBV7-8
CASRDRGTDTQYF
TGTGCCAGCCGGGACAGGGGGACAGATACGCAGTATTTT
>-|16|-|TRBJ2-7|TRBV6-6
CASSTSTLPLSYEQYF
TGTGCCAGCAGTACCTCTACGCTACCACTCTCCTACGAGCAGTACTTC
>-|15|TRBD1|TRBJ2-2|TRBV7-2
CASSSHRGRVGELFF
TGTGCCAGCAGCTCACACAGGGGGCGAGTCGGGGAGCTGTTTTTT
>-|14|-|TRBJ1-5|TRBV10-3
CAISGTDPYQPQHF
TGTGCCATCAGTGGGACGGATCCATATCAGCCCCAGCATTTT
>-|14|-|TRBJ2-7|TRBV9
CASSETGRSYEQYF
TGTGCCAGCAGCGAGACAGGGAGGTCCTACGAGCAGTACTTC
>-|13|-|TRBJ1-2|TRBV19
CASSVSGAAGYTF
TGTGCCAGTAGTGTATCCGGGGCGGCTGGCTACACCTTC
>-|13|-|TRBJ1-4|TRBV19
CASSARTLEKLFF
TGTGCCAGTAGTGCCCGGACTCTTGAAAAACTGTTTTTT
>-|14|TRBD2|TRBJ2-2|TRBV10-2
CASSGGWGTGELFF
TGCGCCAGCAGCGGGGGGTGGGGCACCGGGGAGCTGTTTTTT
>-|14|-|TRBJ2-7|TRBV6-4
CASSERDYLYEQYF
TGTGCCAGCAGTGAGCGAGACTATCTCTACGAGCAGTACTTC
>once|16|TRBD1|TRBJ1-6|TRBV11-2
CASSASTGGDHSPLHF
TGTGCCAGCAGCGCTTCGACAGGGGGCGATCATTCACCCCTCCACTTT
>-|13|-|TRBJ1-1|TRBV30
CAWSVLFGTEAFF
TGTGCCTGGAGTGTACTCTTCGGGACTGAAGCTTTCTTT
>-|16|-|TRBJ2-3|TRBV7-8
CASRLLTTLSTDTQYF
TGTGCCAGCAGATTGCTAACCACCCTAAGCACAGATACGCAGTATTTT
>-|12|-|TRBJ2-5|TRBV10-3
CAISTSQETQYF
TGTGCCATCAGTACCTCACAAGAGACCCAGTACTTC
>-|16|TRBD1|TRBJ2-1|TRBV5-1
CASSLGDRGLYNEQFF
TGCGCCAGCAGCTTGGGGGACAGAGGGCTTTACAATGAGCAGTTCTTC
>-|16|TRBD1|TRBJ2-3|TRBV9
CASSKRTGQKTDTQYF
TGTGCCAGCAGCAAACGGACAGGGCAGAAGACAGATACGCAGTATTTT
>-|11|-|TRBJ1-6|TRBV7-2
CASSFSSPLHF
TGTGCCAGCAGCTTTAGTTCACCCCTCCACTTT
>-|18|-|TRBJ1-5|TRBV19
CASRGGPGRTYSNQPQHF
TGTGCCAGTAGAGGAGGCCCAGGGCGCACTTATAGCAATCAGCCCCAGCATTTT
>-|17|-|TRBJ1-6|TRBV7-9
CASSPITRQWRNSPLHF
TGTGCCAGCAGTCCCATTACCCGACAGTGGCGGAATTCACCCCTCCACTTT
>-|14|-|TRBJ2-2|TRBV27
CASSSGARPGELFF
TGTGCCAGCAGTTCGGGAGCTAGGCCCGGGGAGCTGTTTTTT
>-|15|-|TRBJ2-1|TRBV19
CASSISGNIYGEQFF
TGTGCCAGTAGTATTTCGGGCAACATCTACGGGGAGCAGTTCTTC
>-|15|TRBD2|TRBJ2-1|TRBV10-3
CAISVAGGNYNEQFF
TGTGCCATCAGTGTAGCGGGAGGGAACTACAATGAGCAGTTCTTC
>-|15|-|TRBJ2-7|TRBV19
CASTAERDDSYEQYF
TGTGCCAGTACCGCAGAGAGGGACGACAGCTACGAGCAGTACTTC